This T cell receptor (beta chain) was captured in a study of shared clonotypes between healthy human individuals. The study's findings and limits: Non-shared clonotypes displayed generation probabilities falling below those of clonotypes present in all four donors. Shared across four donors were about 4.6% of the naive CD4 clonotypes. A generally larger estimated richness was seen in naive subsets than in memory subsets.

This clone appeared a single time. The antigen remains undetermined. Here immunoSEQ multiplex PCR was the method, and the copy in TCRdb shows in-frame clones only, minus some. The data hold 1.6 million or so clones, with more than 95% observed a single time. Splitting of CD4+ cells produced CD45RA+ naive and CD45RA-negative memory subsets. Source material: naive CD4+ T cells sorted from blood. Subset indicated: CD45RA+ positively selected. The clonotype originates from a man younger than 40 in good health.

The CDR3 DNA is TGTGCCAGCAGCTCTAAGGACAGCGGGTTGAACGTCGGGGAGCTGTTTTTT. It codes for CASSSKDSGLNVGELFF. V usage is TRBV5-8 and J usage is TRBJ2-2, with D tentatively TRBD1 or TRBD2 (6 bases each). This CDR3 has 17 amino acids. Trimming removed 3 bases from V and 7 bases from J, with 22 bases in between. The germline V gene has CDR1 SGHTS and CDR2 YDEGEE.